The 25 T cell receptor beta chains reported below all come from one sample, sequenced in a study of blood T cell repertoires in COVID-19. Produced via immunoSEQ multiplex PCR; TCRdb's table is partial and in-frame only. The sample records a few hundred thousand clones, about 87% being singletons. Sample: peripheral blood. The receptors here all came from a woman in her sixties or seventies with COVID-19, enrolled during active disease.

The CDR3 sequence is CASREFRTYGYTF. The CDR3 nucleotides are TGTGCCAGCAGGGAGTTCCGTACCTATGGCTACACCTTC. This rearrangement joins TRBV2 to TRBJ1-2; D unresolved. Germline CDR1 reads SNHLY; CDR2 reads FYNNEI. Trimming took off 6 bases at V and 4 bases at J, with 12 bases between the two ends. The CDR3 loop spans 13 amino acids. Drawing the rest from reference TRBV2 and TRBJ1-2, the complete variable domain is EPEVTQTPSHQVTQMGQEVILRCVPISNHLYFYWYRQILGQKVEFLVSFYNNEISEKSEIFDDQFSVERPDGSNFTLKIRSTKLEDSAMYFCASREFRTYGYTFGSGTRLTVV.

V usage is TRBV7-2 and J usage is TRBJ2-7; 8 positions agree with TRBD2. V shed 1 base and J 5 bases; nucleotides not matched to a gene: 7. Per germline, CDR1 SGHTA and CDR2 FQGNSA. This CDR3 comprises 15 residues. The CDR3 protein is CASSLGGGRSNEQYF. DNA for the CDR3: TGTGCCAGCAGCTTAGGGGGCGGGAGGAGCAACGAGCAGTACTTC.

The chain couples TRBV5-1 to TRBJ2-3; 7 bases fit TRBD1. Germline V gives CDR1 SGHRS, CDR2 YFSETQ. V shed 4 bases and J 2 bases; nucleotides not matched to a gene: 7. The CDR3 runs 15 residues. This CDR3 reads CASSTQGPTTDTQYF. The DNA for the CDR3 is TGCGCCAGCAGCACACAGGGGCCGACCACAGATACGCAGTATTTT. Supplemented by reference TRBV5-1 and TRBJ2-3, the full variable domain reads KAGVTQTPRYLIKTRGQQVTLSCSPISGHRSVSWYQQTPGQGLQFLFEYFSETQRNKGNFPGRFSGRQFSNSRSEMNVSTLELGDSALYLCASSTQGPTTDTQYFGPGTRLTVL.

The rearrangement links TRBV19 to TRBJ2-5, with 11 bases matching TRBD2. Germline V gene sequence: CDR1 LNHDA, CDR2 SQIVND (reference sequence). The CDR3 loop spans 16 amino acids. Losses at the gene ends were 0 bases for V and 5 bases for J; bases not matched to a gene: 5. The CDR3 protein is CASSIETSGTRETQYF. For the CDR3, the DNA is TGTGCCAGTAGTATAGAGACTAGCGGGACCCGGGAGACCCAGTACTTC.

This rearrangement joins TRBV6-5 to TRBJ2-1, with D possibly TRBD2 on 6 matching bases. The CDR3 totals 15 residues. Deletions cut 5 bases from V and 7 bases from J, with 18 bases between. The germline CDR1 and CDR2 sequences are MNHEY and SVGAGI. The CDR3 spells CASSKTRSGTNEQFF. Here the CDR3 DNA reads TGTGCCAGCAGTAAGACTAGATCCGGCACAAATGAGCAGTTCTTC.

The chain recombines TRBV5-6 with TRBJ2-7; TRBD2 agrees at 9 bases. Germline V CDR1 and CDR2: SGHDT, YYEEEE. J gave up 5 bases and V 0 bases, and 12 bases lay outside the gene matches. CDR3 length: 17 amino acids. The CDR3 sequence is CASSLAVTGGRGNEQYF. In nucleotides, the CDR3 is TGTGCCAGCAGCTTGGCGGTGACAGGCGGGAGGGGGAACGAGCAGTACTTC.

V is TRBV27 and J is TRBJ2-7; 11 nucleotides line up with TRBD1. Unmatched junction bases numbered 15, after V lost 2 bases and J lost 3 bases. The CDR3 is 19 residues long. Germline V gives CDR1 MNHEY, CDR2 SMNVEV (reference sequence). The CDR3 reads CASSLTGTGGLAGLYEQYF. CDR3 DNA sequence: TGTGCCAGCAGTTTAACCGGGACAGGGGGTTTAGCGGGACTCTACGAGCAGTACTTC.

The chain has TRBV25-1 and TRBJ1-5; D is unclear. The length of the CDR3 is 14 residues. Trimming cost V 1 base and J 4 bases, with 8 bases left between them. The V gene's germline CDR1 is MGHDK and CDR2 SYGVNS. The CDR3 here is CASSESGLNQPQHF. CDR3 DNA: TGTGCCAGCAGTGAATCAGGTCTAAATCAGCCCCAGCATTTT.

The V and J genes are TRBV4-3 and TRBJ1-4, with 8 positions matching TRBD1. Trimming removed 3 bases from V and 0 bases from J; junction bases left unmatched: 6. Germline assignment: CDR1 LGHNA and CDR2 YSLEER. The length of the CDR3 is 17 residues. CDR3 protein: CASSQAGGTATNEKLFF. In nucleotides, the CDR3 is TGCGCCAGCAGCCAGGCAGGGGGCACAGCAACTAATGAAAAACTGTTTTTT.

CDR3 bases: TGTGCCAGCAGCCCCCTCTCTGGTGGGCATGAAAAACTGTTTTTT. It is translated as CASSPLSGGHEKLFF. The chain recombines TRBV3-1 (or the pseudogene TRBV3-2) with TRBJ1-4; D gene ambiguous. The CDR3 runs 15 residues. CDR1 and CDR2 from the germline V gene are LGHDT and YNNKEL (reference sequence). Between the trimmed V and J ends, which lost 4 bases and 6 bases, there was a span of 15 bases.

This chain connects TRBV11-3 to TRBJ1-2; a possible D gene is TRBD1 (6 bases). The V gene's germline CDR1 is SGHNT and CDR2 YENEEA. Trimming took off 1 base at V and 3 bases at J, with 6 bases between the two ends. The CDR3 is 13 residues long. The CDR3 DNA reads as TGTGCCAGCAGCTTAGGGACAGACTATGGCTACACCTTC. Amino acids: CASSLGTDYGYTF. Using reference TRBV11-3 and TRBJ1-2 for the parts outside the CDR3, the full variable domain is EAGVVQSPRYKIIEKKQPVAFWCNPISGHNTLYWYLQNLGQGPELLIRYENEEAVDDSQLPKDRFSAERLKGVDSTLKIQPAELGDSAVYLCASSLGTDYGYTFGSGTRLTVV.

The V gene is TRBV24-1, the J gene TRBJ1-1, with 9 bases aligning to TRBD1. J gave up 4 bases and V 8 bases, and 4 bases lay outside the gene matches. Germline CDR1 KGHDR, CDR2 SFDVKD. This CDR3 spans 13 amino acids. The CDR3 DNA reads TGTGCCACCATGCCGGGACAGGGCACTGAAGCTTTCTTT. This codes for CATMPGQGTEAFF.

The CDR3 here is CASSETGTGRNQPQHF. The CDR3 DNA sequence: TGCGCCAGCAGCGAAACCGGGACAGGAAGAAATCAGCCCCAGCATTTT. This chain connects TRBV10-1 to TRBJ1-5; 8 positions agree with TRBD1. The germline gives CDR1 WNHNN, CDR2 SYGVQD (reference sequence). Losses at the gene ends were 6 bases for V and 4 bases for J; bases not matched to a gene: 11. The CDR3 contains 16 residues.

The chain employs TRBV19 and TRBJ1-2; tentatively, D is TRBD1 (5 bases). The germline V gene encodes CDR1 LNHDA and CDR2 SQIVND (reference sequence). Trimming stripped 5 bases from V and 3 bases from J, with 13 bases between. This CDR3 comprises 14 residues. CDR3 DNA: TGTGCCAGTAGTCCCTGGGGGGGGGACTATGGCTACACCTTC. It specifies CASSPWGGDYGYTF. The complete variable domain, with remaining parts taken from reference TRBV19 and TRBJ1-2, reads DGGITQSPKYLFRKEGQNVTLSCEQNLNHDAMYWYRQDPGQGLRLIYYSQIVNDFQKGDIAEGYSVSREKKESFPLTVTSAQKNPTAFYLCASSPWGGDYGYTFGSGTRLTVV.

The chain links TRBV21-1 to TRBJ2-2; the D call of TRBD2 is as the table states it, not checked on the DNA. TRBV21-1 is flagged as a pseudogene. The CDR3 is 15 residues long. CDR3 bases: TGTGCCAGCAGCAAAACCACTAGTGACACCGGGGAGCTGTTTTTT. Protein product: CASSKTTSDTGELFF.

The rearrangement uses TRBV4-3 and TRBJ1-1, with 7 bases matching TRBD1. CDR1 and CDR2 (germline): LGHNA, YSLEER. After removal of 1 base from V and 1 base from J, the junction contained 0 bases not matched to a gene. The CDR3 is made up of 14 amino acids. CDR3 nucleotide sequence: TGCGCCAGCAGCCAAGGGGACAGGAACACTGAAGCTTTCTTT. Its translation is CASSQGDRNTEAFF.

This chain connects TRBV2 to TRBJ2-7, with TRBD1 matching 10 bases. Germline CDR1 SNHLY, CDR2 FYNNEI. The CDR3 has 16 residues. With 6 bases clipped from V and 1 base from J, the junction kept 9 bases outside the gene matches. The CDR3, as DNA: TGTGCCAGCAGAGAGGACAGGGGGTTTGGATCCTACGAGCAGTACTTC. Its translation: CASREDRGFGSYEQYF.

The chain is built from TRBV9 and TRBJ2-7; D ambiguous. Germline lookup yields CDR1 SGDLS and CDR2 YYNGEE. V lost 3 bases and J lost 0, with 13 bases in between. The CDR3 extends over 15 amino acids. CDR3 amino acids: CASSGGSSFSYEQYF. The CDR3 DNA sequence: TGTGCCAGCAGCGGAGGTAGCTCATTCTCCTACGAGCAGTACTTC.

Here the CDR3 reads CASRAVASAGETQYF. CDR3 nucleotides: TGTGCCAGCAGGGCCGTAGCCTCAGCTGGGGAGACCCAGTACTTC. J is TRBJ2-5 and V is TRBV6-5; D is unresolved. V lost 6 bases and J lost 5, with 19 bases in between. The CDR3 sequence is 15 residues long. Germline CDR1 reads MNHEY; CDR2 reads SVGAGI.

The CDR3: CASSFGSQDTQYF. The CDR3 DNA is TGTGCCAGCAGTTTCGGGTCCCAGGATACGCAGTATTTT. This rearrangement joins TRBV12-3 or TRBV12-4 to TRBJ2-3; no reliable D call. Trimming pared 3 bases from V and 6 bases from J, leaving 10 bases between. The CDR3 covers 13 residues.

CDR3 protein: CASSLSTSSETQYF. For the CDR3, the DNA is TGTGCCAGCAGCTTGTCGACTAGTTCAGAGACCCAGTACTTC. This chain uses TRBV5-4 with TRBJ2-5, with D possibly being TRBD2 (6 bases). The CDR3 totals 14 residues. Germline lookup yields CDR1 SGHNT and CDR2 YYREEE (reference sequence). V was shortened by 1 base and J by 4 bases, with 11 bases between the two germline ends.

The genes are TRBV19 and TRBJ2-2, with 13 bases identical to TRBD2. V gave up 6 bases and J gave up 6 bases; unmatched junction bases: 1. Germline V CDR1 and CDR2: LNHDA, SQIVND (reference sequence). The CDR3 loop spans 14 amino acids. The CDR3 region is CASRTSGRPGELFF. The CDR3 coding sequence is TGTGCCAGTAGGACTAGCGGGAGGCCCGGGGAGCTGTTTTTT.

The chain couples TRBV7-9 to TRBJ2-7, with 8 nucleotides matching TRBD1. CDR1 is SEHNR, CDR2 FQNEAQ, per germline (reference sequence). With V trimmed by 7 bases and J by 3 bases, 11 bases remained unmatched. This CDR3 has 15 amino acids. DNA of the CDR3: TGTGCCAGCACCAGAGACTGGACAGGGAGCTACGAGCAGTACTTC. It encodes CASTRDWTGSYEQYF.

The CDR3 DNA reads as TGTGCCATCAGTGAGACGATCGACGGGAATTCACCCCTCCACTTT. It specifies CAISETIDGNSPLHF. The chain employs TRBV10-3 and TRBJ1-6; D gene ambiguous. This CDR3 has 15 amino acids. V lost 2 bases and J 7 bases, leaving 12 bases between the germline ends. Germline values: CDR1 ENHRY, CDR2 SYGVKD.

V is TRBV9 and J is TRBJ2-1; 7 nucleotides line up with TRBD2. The germline gives CDR1 SGDLS, CDR2 YYNGEE. The trim removed 0 bases at V and 3 bases at J, leaving 12 bases unmatched. CDR3 length: 18 residues. Written as DNA, the CDR3 is TGTGCCAGCAGCGTAGACCCCCGAGCGGGACCCTTCTACAATGAGCAGTTCTTC. It codes for CASSVDPRAGPFYNEQFF.